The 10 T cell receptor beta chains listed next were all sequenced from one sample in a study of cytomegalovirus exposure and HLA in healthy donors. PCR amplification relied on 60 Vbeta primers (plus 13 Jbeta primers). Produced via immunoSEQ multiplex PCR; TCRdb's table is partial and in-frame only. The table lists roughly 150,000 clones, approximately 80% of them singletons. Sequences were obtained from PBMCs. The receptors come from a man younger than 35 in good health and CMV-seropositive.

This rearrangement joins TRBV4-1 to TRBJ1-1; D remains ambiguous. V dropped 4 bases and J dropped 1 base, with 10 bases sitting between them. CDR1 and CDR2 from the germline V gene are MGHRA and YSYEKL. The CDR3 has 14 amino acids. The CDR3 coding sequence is TGCGCCAGCAGCCTCCTACCCGAGAACACTGAAGCTTTCTTT. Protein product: CASSLLPENTEAFF.

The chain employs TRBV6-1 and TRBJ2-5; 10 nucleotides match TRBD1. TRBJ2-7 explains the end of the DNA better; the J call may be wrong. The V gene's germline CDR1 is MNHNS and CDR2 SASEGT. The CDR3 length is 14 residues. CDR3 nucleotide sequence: TGTGCCAGCAGTATCCGGGACAGGGGCTACGAGCAGTACTTC. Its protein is CASSIRDRGYEQYF.

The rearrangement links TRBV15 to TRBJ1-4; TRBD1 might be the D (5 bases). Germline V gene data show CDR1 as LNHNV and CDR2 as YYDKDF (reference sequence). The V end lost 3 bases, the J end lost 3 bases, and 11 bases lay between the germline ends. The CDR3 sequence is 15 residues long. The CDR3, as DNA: TGTGCCACCAGCAGGGGAGGGGCTTCTAATGAAAAACTGTTTTTT. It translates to CATSRGGASNEKLFF. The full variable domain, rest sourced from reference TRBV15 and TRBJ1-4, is DAMVIQNPRYQVTQFGKPVTLSCSQTLNHNVMYWYQQKSSQAPKLLFHYYDKDFNNEADTPDNFQSRRPNTSFCFLDIRSPGLGDTAMYLCATSRGGASNEKLFFGSGTQLSVL.

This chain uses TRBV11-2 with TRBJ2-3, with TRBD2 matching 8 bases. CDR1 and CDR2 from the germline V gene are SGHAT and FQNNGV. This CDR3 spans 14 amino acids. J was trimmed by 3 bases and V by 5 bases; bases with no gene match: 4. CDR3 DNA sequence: TGTGCCAGCAGCCGGGGGGGTAAAACAGATACGCAGTATTTT. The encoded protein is CASSRGGKTDTQYF.

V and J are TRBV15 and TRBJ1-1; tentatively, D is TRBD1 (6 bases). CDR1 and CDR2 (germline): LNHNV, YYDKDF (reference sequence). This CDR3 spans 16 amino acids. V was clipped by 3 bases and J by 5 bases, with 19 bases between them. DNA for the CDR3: TGTGCCACCAGCAGGAGGACAGCGGCTAAGGCTACTGAAGCTTTCTTT. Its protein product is CATSRRTAAKATEAFF.

The CDR3 nucleotides read TGTGCCAGCAGCTCGCAACAGGGGAATCAGCCCCAGCATTTT. Encoded protein: CASSSQQGNQPQHF. The chain uses TRBV7-6 and TRBJ1-5, with 7 bases identical to TRBD1. The CDR3 length is 14 residues. CDR1 is SGHVS and CDR2 is FNYEAQ in the germline V gene. V was clipped by 4 bases and J by 4 bases; unmatched bases: 4.

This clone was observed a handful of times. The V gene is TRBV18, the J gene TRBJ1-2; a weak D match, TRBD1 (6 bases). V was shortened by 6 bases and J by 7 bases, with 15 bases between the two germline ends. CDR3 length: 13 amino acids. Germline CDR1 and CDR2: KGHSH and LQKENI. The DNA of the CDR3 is TGTGCCAGCTCTCCAACAGGGACGGGTGGCTACACCTTC. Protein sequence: CASSPTGTGGYTF. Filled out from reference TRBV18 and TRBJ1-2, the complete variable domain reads NAGVMQNPRHLVRRRGQEARLRCSPMKGHSHVYWYRQLPEEGLKFMVYLQKENIIDESGMPKERFSAEFPKEGPSILRIQQVVRGDSAAYFCASSPTGTGGYTFGSGTRLTVV.

The CDR3 region is CASSVDSRDYGYTF. CDR3 DNA sequence: TGCGCCAGCAGCGTCGACAGCAGGGACTATGGCTACACCTTC. The chain couples TRBV5-1 to TRBJ1-2; weak D call: TRBD1 (5 bases). Between the trimmed V and J ends, which lost 4 bases and 3 bases, there was a span of 13 bases. This CDR3 has 14 amino acids. The germline V gene has CDR1 SGHRS and CDR2 YFSETQ. Full variable domain (missing parts from reference TRBV5-1 and TRBJ1-2): KAGVTQTPRYLIKTRGQQVTLSCSPISGHRSVSWYQQTPGQGLQFLFEYFSETQRNKGNFPGRFSGRQFSNSRSEMNVSTLELGDSALYLCASSVDSRDYGYTFGSGTRLTVV.

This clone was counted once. CDR3 DNA: TGTGCCTGGAGTTTTAGGGGCGACACTGAAGCTTTCTTT. Its translation is CAWSFRGDTEAFF. This chain uses TRBV30 with TRBJ1-1, with D maybe TRBD1 (5 bases). V was pared by 2 bases and J by 3 bases, with 10 bases between. The CDR3 is made up of 13 amino acids. CDR1 and CDR2 (germline): GTSNPN, SVGIG (reference sequence).

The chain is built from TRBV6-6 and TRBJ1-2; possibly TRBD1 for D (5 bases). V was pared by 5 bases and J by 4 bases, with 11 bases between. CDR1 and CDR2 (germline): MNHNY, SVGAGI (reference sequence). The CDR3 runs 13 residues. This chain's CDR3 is CASSRPRGYGYTF. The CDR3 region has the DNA TGTGCCAGCAGTCGACCTAGGGGCTATGGCTACACCTTC.